This TCR beta chain stems from a study of T-cell memory formation after mild COVID-19. The CDR3 runs to 16 residues. Trimming took 2 bases from V and 5 from J; bases not matched to a gene: 5. CDR1 and CDR2 (germline): KGHDR, SFDVKD. TCRdb called the 5' RACE reads again in MiXCR, with one record for every CDR3 protein. The repertoire holds 450,000 to 650,000 distinct CDR3 sequences, roughly 22% seen once, with roughly 8.1% in the top ten. The V gene is TRBV24-1, the J gene TRBJ2-1, with 10 bases lining up with TRBD2. The sequencing input was PBMCs or a T cell subset sorted from them (not recorded which). This receptor was obtained from an adult woman who had mild COVID-19 (a few samples of this study predate the infection). Cell type and time point are not known. CDR3 loop: CATSDSGLARHNEQFF. DNA of the CDR3: TGTGCCACCAGTGATTCGGGACTAGCGCGACACAATGAGCAGTTCTTC.